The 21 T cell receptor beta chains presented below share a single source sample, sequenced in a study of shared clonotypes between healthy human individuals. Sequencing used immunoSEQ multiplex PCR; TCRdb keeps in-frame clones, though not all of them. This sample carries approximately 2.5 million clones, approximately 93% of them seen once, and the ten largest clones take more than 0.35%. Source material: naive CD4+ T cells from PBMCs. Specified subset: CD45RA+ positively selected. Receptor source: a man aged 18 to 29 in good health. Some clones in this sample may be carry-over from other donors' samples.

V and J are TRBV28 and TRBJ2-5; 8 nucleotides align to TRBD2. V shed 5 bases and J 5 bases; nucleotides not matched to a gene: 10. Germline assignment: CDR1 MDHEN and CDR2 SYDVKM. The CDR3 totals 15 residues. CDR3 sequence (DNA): TGTGCCAGCAGTCCGTTAGGCGGGAGGTCTGAGACCCAGTACTTC. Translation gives CASSPLGGRSETQYF.

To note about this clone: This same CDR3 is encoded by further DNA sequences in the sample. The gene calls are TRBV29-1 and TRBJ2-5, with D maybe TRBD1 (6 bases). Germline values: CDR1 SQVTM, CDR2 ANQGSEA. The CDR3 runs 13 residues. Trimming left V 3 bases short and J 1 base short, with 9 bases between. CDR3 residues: CSVEQGLQETQYF. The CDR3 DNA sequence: TGCAGCGTTGAGCAGGGGCTCCAAGAGACCCAGTACTTC.

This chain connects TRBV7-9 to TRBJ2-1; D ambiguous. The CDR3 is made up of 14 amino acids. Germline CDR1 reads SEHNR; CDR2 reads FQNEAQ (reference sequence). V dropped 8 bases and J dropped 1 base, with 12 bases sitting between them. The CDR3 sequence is CASAPAGSYNEQFF. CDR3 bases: TGTGCCAGCGCTCCGGCCGGGTCCTACAATGAGCAGTTCTTC.

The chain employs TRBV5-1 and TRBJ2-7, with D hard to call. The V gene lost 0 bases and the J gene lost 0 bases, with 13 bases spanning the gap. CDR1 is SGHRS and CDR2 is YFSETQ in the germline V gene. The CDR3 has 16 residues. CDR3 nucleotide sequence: TGCGCCAGCAGCTTGGTTGACGCCATAAGCTCCTACGAGCAGTACTTC. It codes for CASSLVDAISSYEQYF. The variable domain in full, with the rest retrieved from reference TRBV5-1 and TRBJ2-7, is KAGVTQTPRYLIKTRGQQVTLSCSPISGHRSVSWYQQTPGQGLQFLFEYFSETQRNKGNFPGRFSGRQFSNSRSEMNVSTLELGDSALYLCASSLVDAISSYEQYFGPGTRLTVT.

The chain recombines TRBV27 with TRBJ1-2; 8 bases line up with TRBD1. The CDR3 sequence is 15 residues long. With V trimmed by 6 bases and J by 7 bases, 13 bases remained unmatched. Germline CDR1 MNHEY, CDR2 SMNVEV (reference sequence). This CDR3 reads CASRGSVRGRGGYTF. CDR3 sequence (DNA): TGTGCCAGCAGGGGGTCGGTCAGGGGGCGCGGTGGCTACACCTTC.

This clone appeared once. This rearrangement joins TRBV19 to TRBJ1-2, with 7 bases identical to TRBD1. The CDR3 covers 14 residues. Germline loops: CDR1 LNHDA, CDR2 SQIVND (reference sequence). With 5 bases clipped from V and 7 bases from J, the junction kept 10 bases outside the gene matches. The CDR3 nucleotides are TGTGCCAGTAGTCCCAGACAGGGCCGGGGTGGCTACACCTTC. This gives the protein CASSPRQGRGGYTF.

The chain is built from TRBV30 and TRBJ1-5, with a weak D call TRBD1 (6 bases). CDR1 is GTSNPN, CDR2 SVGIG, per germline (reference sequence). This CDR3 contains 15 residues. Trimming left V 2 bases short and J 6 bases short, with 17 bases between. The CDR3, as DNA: TGTGCCTGGAGTCACAGGGAGTCTCGAGGTCAGCCCCAGCATTTT. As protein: CAWSHRESRGQPQHF.

The CDR3 DNA reads TGTGCCAGCTCACCAGACAGGGGCGCCCCTGAAGCTTTCTTT. Its translation is CASSPDRGAPEAFF. J is TRBJ1-1 and V is TRBV18; 8 bases fit TRBD1. The germline gives CDR1 KGHSH, CDR2 LQKENI. The CDR3 extends over 14 amino acids. V was pared by 2 bases and J by 6 bases, with 5 bases of the junction left unmatched.

CDR3 DNA: TGTGCCACCAGCAGAGCCCCTGTAACCTACAATGAGCAGTTCTTC. It is translated as CATSRAPVTYNEQFF. The rearrangement links TRBV15 to TRBJ2-1, with D uncertain. The CDR3 sequence is 15 residues long. The V and J ends lost 1 base and 2 bases respectively, with 9 bases between them. Germline-derived CDR1 and CDR2 are LNHNV and YYDKDF (reference sequence). The whole variable domain, remainder taken from reference TRBV15 and TRBJ2-1, is DAMVIQNPRYQVTQFGKPVTLSCSQTLNHNVMYWYQQKSSQAPKLLFHYYDKDFNNEADTPDNFQSRRPNTSFCFLDIRSPGLGDTAMYLCATSRAPVTYNEQFFGPGTRLTVL.

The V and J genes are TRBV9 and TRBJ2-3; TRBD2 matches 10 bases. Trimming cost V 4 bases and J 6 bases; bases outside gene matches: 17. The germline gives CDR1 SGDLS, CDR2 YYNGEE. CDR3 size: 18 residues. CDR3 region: CASSPARSGRVGSDTQYF. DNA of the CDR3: TGTGCCAGCAGCCCGGCCAGGAGCGGGAGGGTAGGATCTGATACGCAGTATTTT.

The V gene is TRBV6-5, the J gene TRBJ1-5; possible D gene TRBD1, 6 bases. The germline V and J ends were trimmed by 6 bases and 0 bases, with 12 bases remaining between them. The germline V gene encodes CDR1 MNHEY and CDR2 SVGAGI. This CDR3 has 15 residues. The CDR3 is CASRRTVRSNQPQHF. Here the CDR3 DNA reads TGTGCCAGCAGGAGGACAGTCCGTAGCAATCAGCCCCAGCATTTT.

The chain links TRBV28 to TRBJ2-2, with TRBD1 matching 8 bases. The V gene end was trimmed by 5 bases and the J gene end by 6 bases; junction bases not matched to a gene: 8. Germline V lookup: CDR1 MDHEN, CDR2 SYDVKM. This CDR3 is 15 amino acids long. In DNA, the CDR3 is TGTGCCAGCAGTCATAAGACAGGGGTCCCCGGGGAGCTGTTTTTT. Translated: CASSHKTGVPGELFF.

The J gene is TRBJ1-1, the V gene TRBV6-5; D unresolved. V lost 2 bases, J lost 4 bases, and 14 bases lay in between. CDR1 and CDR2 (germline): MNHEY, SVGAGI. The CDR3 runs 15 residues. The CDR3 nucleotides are TGTGCCAGCAGTTACGCGGGGATGGGGAGCACTGAAGCTTTCTTT. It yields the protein CASSYAGMGSTEAFF.

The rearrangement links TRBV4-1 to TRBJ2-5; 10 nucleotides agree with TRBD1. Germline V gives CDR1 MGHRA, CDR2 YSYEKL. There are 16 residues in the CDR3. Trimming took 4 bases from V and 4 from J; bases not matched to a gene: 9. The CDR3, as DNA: TGCGCCAGCAGCCGGGACGACAGGGGGCTACGAGAGACCCAGTACTTC. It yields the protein CASSRDDRGLRETQYF.

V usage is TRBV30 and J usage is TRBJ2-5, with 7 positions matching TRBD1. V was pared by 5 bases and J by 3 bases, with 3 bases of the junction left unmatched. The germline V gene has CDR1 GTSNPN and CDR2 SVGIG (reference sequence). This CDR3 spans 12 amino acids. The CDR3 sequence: CAWETGEETQYF. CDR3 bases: TGTGCCTGGGAAACAGGGGAAGAGACCCAGTACTTC. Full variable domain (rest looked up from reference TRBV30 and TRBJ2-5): SQTIHQWPATLVQPVGSPLSLECTVEGTSNPNLYWYRQAAGRGLQLLFYSVGIGQISSEVPQNLSASRPQDRQFILSSKKLLLSDSGFYLCAWETGEETQYFGPGTRLLVL.

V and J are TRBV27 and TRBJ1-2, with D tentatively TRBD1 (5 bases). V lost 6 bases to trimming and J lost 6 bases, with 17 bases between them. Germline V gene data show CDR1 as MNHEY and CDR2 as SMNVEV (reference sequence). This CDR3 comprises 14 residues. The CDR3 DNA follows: TGTGCCAGCAGCCCCCGGGACGGAAGGAATGGCTACACCTTC. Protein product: CASSPRDGRNGYTF.

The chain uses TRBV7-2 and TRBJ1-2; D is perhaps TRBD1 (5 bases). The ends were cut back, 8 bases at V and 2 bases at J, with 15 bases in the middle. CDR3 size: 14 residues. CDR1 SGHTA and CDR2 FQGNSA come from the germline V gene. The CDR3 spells CASGGTSKNYGYTF. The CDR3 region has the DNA TGTGCCAGCGGAGGGACCAGTAAAAACTATGGCTACACCTTC.

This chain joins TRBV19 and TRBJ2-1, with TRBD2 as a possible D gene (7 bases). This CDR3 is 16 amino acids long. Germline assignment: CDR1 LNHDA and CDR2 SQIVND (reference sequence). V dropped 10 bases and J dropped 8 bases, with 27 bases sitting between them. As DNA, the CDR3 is TGTGCCACCTCAGGGAGGGGGAGGGCCTCGGACTATGAGCAGTTCTTC. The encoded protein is CATSGRGRASDYEQFF.

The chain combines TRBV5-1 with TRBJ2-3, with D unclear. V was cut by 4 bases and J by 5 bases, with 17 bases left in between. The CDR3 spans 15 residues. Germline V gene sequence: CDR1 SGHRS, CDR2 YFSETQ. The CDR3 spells CASSDLTHSGDTQYF. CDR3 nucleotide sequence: TGCGCCAGCAGCGATCTGACCCACTCGGGAGATACGCAGTATTTT.

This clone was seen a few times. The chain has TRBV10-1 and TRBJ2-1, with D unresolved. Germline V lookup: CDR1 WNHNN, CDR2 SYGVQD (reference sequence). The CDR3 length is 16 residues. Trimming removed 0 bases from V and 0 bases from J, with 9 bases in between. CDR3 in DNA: TGCGCCAGCAGTGAGTCCAGGCCGAGCTCCTACAATGAGCAGTTCTTC. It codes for CASSESRPSSYNEQFF.

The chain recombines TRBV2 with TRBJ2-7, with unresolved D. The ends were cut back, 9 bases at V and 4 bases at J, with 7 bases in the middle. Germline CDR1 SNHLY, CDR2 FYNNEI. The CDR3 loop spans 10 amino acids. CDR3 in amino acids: CASLGYEQYF. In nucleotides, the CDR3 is TGTGCCAGTCTTGGGTACGAGCAGTACTTC.